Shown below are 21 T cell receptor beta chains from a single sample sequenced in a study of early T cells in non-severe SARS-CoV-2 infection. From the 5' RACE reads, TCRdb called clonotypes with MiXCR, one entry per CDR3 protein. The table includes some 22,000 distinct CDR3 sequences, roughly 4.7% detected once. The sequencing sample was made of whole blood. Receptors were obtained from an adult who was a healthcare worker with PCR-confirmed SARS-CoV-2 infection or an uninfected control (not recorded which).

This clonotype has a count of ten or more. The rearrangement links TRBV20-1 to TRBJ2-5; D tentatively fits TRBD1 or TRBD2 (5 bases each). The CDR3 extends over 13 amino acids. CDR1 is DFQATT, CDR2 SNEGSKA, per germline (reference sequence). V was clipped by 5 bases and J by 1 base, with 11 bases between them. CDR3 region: CSALRDAQETQYF. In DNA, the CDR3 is TGCAGTGCTTTACGGGACGCCCAAGAGACCCAGTACTTC.

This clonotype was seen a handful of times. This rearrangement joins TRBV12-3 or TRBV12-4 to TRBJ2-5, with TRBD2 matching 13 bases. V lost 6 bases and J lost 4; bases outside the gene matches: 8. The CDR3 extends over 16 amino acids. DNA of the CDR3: TGTGCCAGCAGCCTACTAGCGGGGGGGCCCGCAGAGACCCAGTACTTC. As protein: CASSLLAGGPAETQYF.

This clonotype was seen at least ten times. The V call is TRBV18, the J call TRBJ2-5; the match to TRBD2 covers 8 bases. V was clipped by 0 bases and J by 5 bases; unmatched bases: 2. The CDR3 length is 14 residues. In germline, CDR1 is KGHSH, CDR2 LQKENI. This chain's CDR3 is CASSPPSGGETQYF. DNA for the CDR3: TGTGCCAGCTCACCACCGAGCGGGGGCGAGACCCAGTACTTC.

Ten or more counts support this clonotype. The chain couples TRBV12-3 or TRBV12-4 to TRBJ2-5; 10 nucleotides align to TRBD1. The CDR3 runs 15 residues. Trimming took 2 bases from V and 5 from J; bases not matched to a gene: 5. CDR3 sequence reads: CASSLMGTGAETQYF. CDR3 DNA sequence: TGTGCCAGCAGTTTAATGGGGACAGGGGCCGAGACCCAGTACTTC.

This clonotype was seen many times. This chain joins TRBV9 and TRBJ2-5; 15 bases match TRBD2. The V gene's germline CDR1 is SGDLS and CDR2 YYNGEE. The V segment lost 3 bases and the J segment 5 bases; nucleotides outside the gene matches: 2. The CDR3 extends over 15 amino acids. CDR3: CASSAGTSGRETQYF. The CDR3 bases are TGTGCCAGCAGCGCTGGGACTAGCGGGAGGGAGACCCAGTACTTC. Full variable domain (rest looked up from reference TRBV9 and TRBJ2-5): DSGVTQTPKHLITATGQRVTLRCSPRSGDLSVYWYQQSLDQGLQFLIQYYNGEERAKGNILERFSAQQFPDLHSELNLSSLELGDSALYFCASSAGTSGRETQYFGPGTRLLVL.

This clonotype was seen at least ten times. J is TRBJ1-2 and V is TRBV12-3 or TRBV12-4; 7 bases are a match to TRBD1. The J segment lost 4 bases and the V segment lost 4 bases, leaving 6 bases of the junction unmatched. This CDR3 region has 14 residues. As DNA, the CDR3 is TGTGCCAGCAGTTCAATACAGGGGATCTATGGCTACACCTTC. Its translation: CASSSIQGIYGYTF.

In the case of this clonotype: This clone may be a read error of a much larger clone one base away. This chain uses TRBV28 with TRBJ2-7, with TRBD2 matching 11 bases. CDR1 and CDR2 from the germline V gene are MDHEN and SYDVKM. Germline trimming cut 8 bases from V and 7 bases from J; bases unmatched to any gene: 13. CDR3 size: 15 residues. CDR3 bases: TGTGCCAGCGGTCAGCCTCTAGCGGGGGGCCCTGAGCAGTACTTC. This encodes CASGQPLAGGPEQYF.

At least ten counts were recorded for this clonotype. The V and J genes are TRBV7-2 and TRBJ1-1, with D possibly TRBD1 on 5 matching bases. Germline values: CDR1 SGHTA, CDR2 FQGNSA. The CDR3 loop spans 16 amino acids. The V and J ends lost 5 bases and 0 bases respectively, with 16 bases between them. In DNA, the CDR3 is TGTGCCAGCAGCCCCGGTGGGGGGTTGATGAACACTGAAGCTTTCTTT. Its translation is CASSPGGGLMNTEAFF.

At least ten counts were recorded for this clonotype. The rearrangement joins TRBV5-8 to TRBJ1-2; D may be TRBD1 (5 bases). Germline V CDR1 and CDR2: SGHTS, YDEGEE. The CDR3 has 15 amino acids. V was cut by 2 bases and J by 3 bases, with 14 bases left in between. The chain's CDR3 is CASSFVGGADYGYTF. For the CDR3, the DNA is TGTGCCAGCAGCTTCGTGGGAGGGGCAGACTATGGCTACACCTTC.

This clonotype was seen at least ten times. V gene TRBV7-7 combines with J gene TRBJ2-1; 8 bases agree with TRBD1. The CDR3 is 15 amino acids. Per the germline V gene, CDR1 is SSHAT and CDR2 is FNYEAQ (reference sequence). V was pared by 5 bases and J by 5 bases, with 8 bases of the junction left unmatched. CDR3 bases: TGTGCCAGCAGCGACTTGCAGGGGGCGAACAATGAGCAGTTCTTC. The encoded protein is CASSDLQGANNEQFF.

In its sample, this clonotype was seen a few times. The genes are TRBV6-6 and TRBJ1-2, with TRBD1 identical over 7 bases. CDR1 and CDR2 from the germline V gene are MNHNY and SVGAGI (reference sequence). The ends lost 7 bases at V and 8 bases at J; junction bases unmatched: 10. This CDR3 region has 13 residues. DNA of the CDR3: TGTGCCAGCACCATACGGGACAGTTTGGGCTACACCTTC. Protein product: CASTIRDSLGYTF.

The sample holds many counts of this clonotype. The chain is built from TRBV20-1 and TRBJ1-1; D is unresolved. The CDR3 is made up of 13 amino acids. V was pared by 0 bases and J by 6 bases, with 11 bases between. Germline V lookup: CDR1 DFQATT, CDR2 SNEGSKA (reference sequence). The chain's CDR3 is CSARDEPQAEAFF. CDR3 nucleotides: TGCAGTGCTAGAGATGAACCCCAGGCTGAAGCTTTCTTT.

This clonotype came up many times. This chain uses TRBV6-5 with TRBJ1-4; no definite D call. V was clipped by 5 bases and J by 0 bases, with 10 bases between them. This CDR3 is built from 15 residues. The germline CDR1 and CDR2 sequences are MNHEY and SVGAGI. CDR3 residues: CASSNDPATNEKLFF. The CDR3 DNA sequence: TGTGCCAGCAGTAACGACCCAGCAACTAATGAAAAACTGTTTTTT.

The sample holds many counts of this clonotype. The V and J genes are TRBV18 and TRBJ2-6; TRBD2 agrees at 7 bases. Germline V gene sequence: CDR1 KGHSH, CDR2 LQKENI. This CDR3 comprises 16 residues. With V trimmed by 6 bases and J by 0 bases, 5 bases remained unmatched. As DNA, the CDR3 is TGTGCCAGCTCCCTCTCGGGGGGCTCTGGGGCCAACGTCCTGACTTTC. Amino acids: CASSLSGGSGANVLTF.

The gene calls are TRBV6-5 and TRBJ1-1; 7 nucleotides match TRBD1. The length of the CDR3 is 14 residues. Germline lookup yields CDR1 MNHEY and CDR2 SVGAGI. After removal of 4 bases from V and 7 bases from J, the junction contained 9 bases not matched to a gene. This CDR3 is CASSSPPRQGEAFF. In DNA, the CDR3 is TGTGCCAGCAGTTCCCCTCCTCGACAGGGTGAAGCTTTCTTT.

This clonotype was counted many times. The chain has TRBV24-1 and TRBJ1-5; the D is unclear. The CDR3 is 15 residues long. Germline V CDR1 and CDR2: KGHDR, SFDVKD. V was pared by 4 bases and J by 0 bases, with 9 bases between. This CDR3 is CATSDPTDSNQPQHF. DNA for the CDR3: TGTGCCACCAGTGACCCCACAGATAGCAATCAGCCCCAGCATTTT.

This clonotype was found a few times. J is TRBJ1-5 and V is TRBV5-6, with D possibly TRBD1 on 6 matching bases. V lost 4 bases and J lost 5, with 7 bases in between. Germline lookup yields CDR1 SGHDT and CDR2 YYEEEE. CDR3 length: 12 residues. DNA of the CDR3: TGTGCCAGCAGCGCAGGGGATCAGCCCCAGCATTTT. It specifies CASSAGDQPQHF.

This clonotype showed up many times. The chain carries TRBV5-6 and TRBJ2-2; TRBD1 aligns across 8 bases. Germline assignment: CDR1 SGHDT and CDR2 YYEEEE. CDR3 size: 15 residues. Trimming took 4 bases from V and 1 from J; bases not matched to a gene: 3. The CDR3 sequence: CASSVGQGNTGELFF. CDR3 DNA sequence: TGTGCCAGCAGCGTAGGACAGGGGAACACCGGGGAGCTGTTTTTT.

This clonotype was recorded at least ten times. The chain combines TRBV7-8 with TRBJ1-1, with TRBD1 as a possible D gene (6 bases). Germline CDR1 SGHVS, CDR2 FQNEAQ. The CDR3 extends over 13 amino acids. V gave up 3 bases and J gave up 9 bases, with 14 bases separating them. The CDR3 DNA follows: TGTGCCAGCAGCTTGGCCATACAGGGCAAAGCTTTCTTT. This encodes CASSLAIQGKAFF.

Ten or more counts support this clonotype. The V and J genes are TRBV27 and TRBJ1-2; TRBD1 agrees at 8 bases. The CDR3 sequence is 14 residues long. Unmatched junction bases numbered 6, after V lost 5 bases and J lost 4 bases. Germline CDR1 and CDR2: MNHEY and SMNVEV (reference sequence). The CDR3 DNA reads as TGTGCCAGCAGTCCGACAGGGGTGGGCTATGGCTACACCTTC. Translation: CASSPTGVGYGYTF.

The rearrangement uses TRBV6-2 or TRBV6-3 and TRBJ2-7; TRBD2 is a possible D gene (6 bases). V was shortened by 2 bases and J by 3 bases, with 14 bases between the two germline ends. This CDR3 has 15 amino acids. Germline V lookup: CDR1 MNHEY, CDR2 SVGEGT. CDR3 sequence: CASSYGGRRGYEQYF. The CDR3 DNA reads TGTGCCAGCAGTTACGGGGGAAGGCGGGGCTACGAGCAGTACTTC.